This T cell receptor (beta chain) comes out of a study of control samples from healthy donors and cancer patients. V was trimmed by 0 bases and J by 4 bases, leaving 10 bases between them. CDR3 length: 16 residues. CDR1 MNHNY and CDR2 SVGAGI come from the germline V gene (reference sequence). Produced via immunoSEQ multiplex PCR; TCRdb's table is partial and in-frame only. The profile shows 75,000 to 100,000 clones, 70% to 90% of them singletons. This TCR came from a man younger than 40 in good health. Sequencing was carried out using blood. The rearrangement uses TRBV6-6 and TRBJ1-6, with a tentative D call TRBD1 (5 bases). CDR3 in DNA: TGTGCCAGCAGTTACTCGCGACAGCGGTATAATTCACCCCTCCACTTT. It codes for CASSYSRQRYNSPLHF.